The 4 T cell receptor beta chains reported below all come from one sample, sequenced in a study of response to subunit inactivated influenza vaccine. MiXCR, run by TCRdb on the RT-PCR reads, gives a single entry per CDR3 protein. This sample has 800,000 or so distinct CDR3 sequences, with 21% found just once. The source was PBMCs from blood, collected less than 6 days after vaccination. The receptors here all came from a man aged 45-60 years who received an inactivated influenza vaccine.

This clonotype has more than one count but fewer than ten. J is TRBJ2-4 and V is TRBV20-1; a weak D match, TRBD2 (6 bases). V lost 3 bases and J lost 8, with 8 bases in between. The length of the CDR3 is 11 residues. CDR1 is DFQATT, CDR2 SNEGSKA, per germline (reference sequence). CDR3 nucleotides: TGCAGTGCTAGGGACTACGACATTCAGTACTTC. Translated: CSARDYDIQYF.

The chain joins TRBV12-3 or TRBV12-4 to TRBJ2-2, with 9 bases matching TRBD1. With V trimmed by 6 bases and J by 6 bases, 8 bases remained unmatched. CDR3 length: 15 residues. The CDR3 here is CASRPGQGGPGELFF. DNA of the CDR3: TGTGCCAGCAGACCGGGACAGGGAGGCCCCGGGGAGCTGTTTTTT.

On this clonotype: The missing conserved phenylalanine or tryptophan at the end of this CDR3 makes a read error likely. The chain links TRBV20-1 to TRBJ1-6; D unresolved. Trimming left V 0 bases short and J 16 bases short, with 16 bases between. The CDR3 covers 13 residues. CDR1 DFQATT and CDR2 SNEGSKA come from the germline V gene (reference sequence). The CDR3 sequence: CSARDVNPWSLHL. The CDR3 nucleotides are TGCAGTGCTAGAGACGTGAATCCGTGGTCGCTCCACCTT.

This clonotype appeared a few times. V gene TRBV27 combines with J gene TRBJ2-3, with 7 positions matching TRBD2. Germline CDR1 and CDR2: MNHEY and SMNVEV (reference sequence). The trim removed 3 bases at V and 11 bases at J, leaving 17 bases unmatched. The CDR3 runs to 16 residues. The CDR3 coding sequence is TGTGCCAGCAGTTTGATTGGAACGGGAGGATTATCTGGGCAGTATTTT. Its translation is CASSLIGTGGLSGQYF.